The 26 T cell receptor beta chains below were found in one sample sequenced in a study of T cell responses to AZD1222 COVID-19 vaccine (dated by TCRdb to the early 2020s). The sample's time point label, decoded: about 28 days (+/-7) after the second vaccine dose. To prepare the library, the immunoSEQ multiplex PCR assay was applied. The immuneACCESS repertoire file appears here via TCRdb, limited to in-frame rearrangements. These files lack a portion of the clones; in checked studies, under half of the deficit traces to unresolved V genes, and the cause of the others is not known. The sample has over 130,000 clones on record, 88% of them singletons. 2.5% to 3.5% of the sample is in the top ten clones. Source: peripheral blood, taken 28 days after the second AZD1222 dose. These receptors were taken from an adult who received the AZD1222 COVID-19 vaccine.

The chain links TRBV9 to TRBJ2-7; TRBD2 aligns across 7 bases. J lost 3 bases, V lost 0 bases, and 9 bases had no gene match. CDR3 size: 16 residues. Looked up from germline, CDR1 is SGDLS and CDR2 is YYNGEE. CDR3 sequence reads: CASSVGGLAEGYEQYF. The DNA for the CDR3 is TGTGCCAGCAGCGTAGGTGGGCTAGCGGAAGGCTACGAGCAGTACTTC.

In DNA, the CDR3 is TGTGCCAGTAGTATTTTAGGGGGGCAGCGAGAAGAGCAGTTCTTC. Residues: CASSILGGQREEQFF. This chain connects TRBV19 to TRBJ2-1; D may correspond to TRBD1 or TRBD2 (6 bases each). This CDR3 region has 15 residues. Looked up from germline, CDR1 is LNHDA and CDR2 is SQIVND (reference sequence). V was cut by 3 bases and J by 10 bases, with 19 bases left in between.

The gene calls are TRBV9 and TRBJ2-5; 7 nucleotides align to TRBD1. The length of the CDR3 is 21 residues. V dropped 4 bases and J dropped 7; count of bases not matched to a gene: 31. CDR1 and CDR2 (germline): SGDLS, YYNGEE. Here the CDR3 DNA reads TGTGCCAGCAGCCGCCAAGTGGGGGCGCTAAAGGGGGCAGGGGGACCGGTGACCCAGTACTTC. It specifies CASSRQVGALKGAGGPVTQYF. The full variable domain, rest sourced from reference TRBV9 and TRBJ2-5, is DSGVTQTPKHLITATGQRVTLRCSPRSGDLSVYWYQQSLDQGLQFLIQYYNGEERAKGNILERFSAQQFPDLHSELNLSSLELGDSALYFCASSRQVGALKGAGGPVTQYFGPGTRLLVL.

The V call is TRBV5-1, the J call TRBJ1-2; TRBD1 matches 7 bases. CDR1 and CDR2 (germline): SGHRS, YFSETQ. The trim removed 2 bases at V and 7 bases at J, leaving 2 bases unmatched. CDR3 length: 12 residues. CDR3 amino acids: CASSLAGGGYTF. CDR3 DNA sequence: TGCGCCAGCAGCTTAGCAGGGGGTGGCTACACCTTC.

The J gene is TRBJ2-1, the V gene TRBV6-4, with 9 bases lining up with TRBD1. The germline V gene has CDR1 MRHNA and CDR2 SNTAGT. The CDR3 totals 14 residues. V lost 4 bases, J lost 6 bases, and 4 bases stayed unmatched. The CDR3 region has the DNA TGTGCCAGCAGTGGGGACAGGGATACCAATGAGCAGTTCTTC. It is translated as CASSGDRDTNEQFF.

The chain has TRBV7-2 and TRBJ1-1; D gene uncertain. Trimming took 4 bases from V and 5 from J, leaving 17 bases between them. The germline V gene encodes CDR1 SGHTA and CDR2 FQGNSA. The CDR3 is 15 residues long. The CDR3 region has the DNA TGTGCCAGCAGCTACCGGGAGATCGGCAGGACTGAAGCTTTCTTT. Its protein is CASSYREIGRTEAFF.

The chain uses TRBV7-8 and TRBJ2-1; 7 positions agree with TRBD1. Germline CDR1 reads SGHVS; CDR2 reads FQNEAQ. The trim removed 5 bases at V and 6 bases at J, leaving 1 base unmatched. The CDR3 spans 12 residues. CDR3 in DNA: TGTGCCAGCAGCCGGGACAGCAATGAGCAGTTCTTC. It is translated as CASSRDSNEQFF.

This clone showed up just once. The CDR3 sequence: CASSLTVNTEAFF. Here the CDR3 DNA reads TGTGCCAGCAGCTTAACGGTGAACACTGAAGCTTTCTTT. The chain combines TRBV5-6 with TRBJ1-1; D is unclear. The CDR3 length is 13 residues. V shed 2 bases and J shed 0 bases, with 5 bases lying between them. Germline assignment: CDR1 SGHDT and CDR2 YYEEEE.

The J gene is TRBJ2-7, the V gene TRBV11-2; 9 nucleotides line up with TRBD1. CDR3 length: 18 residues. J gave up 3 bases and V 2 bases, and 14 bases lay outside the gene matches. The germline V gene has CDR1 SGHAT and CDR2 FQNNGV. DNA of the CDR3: TGTGCCAGCAGCTTACGGGTACGAGGGGGGGACAGGGTCTACGAGCAGTACTTC. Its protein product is CASSLRVRGGDRVYEQYF.

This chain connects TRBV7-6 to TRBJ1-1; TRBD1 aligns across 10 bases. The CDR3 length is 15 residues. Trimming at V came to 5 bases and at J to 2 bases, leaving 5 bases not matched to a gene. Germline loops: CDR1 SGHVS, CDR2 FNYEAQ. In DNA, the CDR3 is TGTGCCAGCAGCCGGGACAGGGGATTTAACACTGAAGCTTTCTTT. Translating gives CASSRDRGFNTEAFF.

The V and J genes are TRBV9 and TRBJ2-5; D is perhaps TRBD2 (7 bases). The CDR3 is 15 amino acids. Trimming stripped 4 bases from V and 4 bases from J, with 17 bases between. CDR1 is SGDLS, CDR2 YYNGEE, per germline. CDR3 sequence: CASSSHKGGSETQYF. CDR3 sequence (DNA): TGTGCCAGCAGCTCCCACAAGGGGGGGTCAGAGACCCAGTACTTC.

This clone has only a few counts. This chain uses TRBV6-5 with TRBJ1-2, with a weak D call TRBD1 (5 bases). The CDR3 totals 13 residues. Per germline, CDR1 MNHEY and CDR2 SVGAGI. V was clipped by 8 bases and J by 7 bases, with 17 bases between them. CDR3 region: CASRNPGDFGYTF. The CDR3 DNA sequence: TGTGCCAGCCGTAACCCGGGGGATTTTGGCTACACCTTC.

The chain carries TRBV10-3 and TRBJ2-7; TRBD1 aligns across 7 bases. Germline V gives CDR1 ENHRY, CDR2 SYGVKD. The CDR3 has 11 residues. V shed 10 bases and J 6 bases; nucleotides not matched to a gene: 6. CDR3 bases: TGTGCCACCACAGGGGAAACCGAGCAGTACTTC. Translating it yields CATTGETEQYF.

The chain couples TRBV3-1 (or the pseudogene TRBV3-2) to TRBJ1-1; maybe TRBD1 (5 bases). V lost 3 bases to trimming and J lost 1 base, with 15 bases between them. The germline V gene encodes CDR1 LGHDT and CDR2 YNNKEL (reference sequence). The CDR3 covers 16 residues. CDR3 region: CASSQLRGGWNTEAFF. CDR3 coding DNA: TGTGCCAGCAGCCAGCTCCGGGGCGGGTGGAACACTGAAGCTTTCTTT.

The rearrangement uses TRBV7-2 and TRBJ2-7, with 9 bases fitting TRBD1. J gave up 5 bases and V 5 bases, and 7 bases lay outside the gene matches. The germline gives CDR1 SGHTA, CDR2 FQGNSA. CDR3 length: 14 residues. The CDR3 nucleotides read TGTGCCAGCAGCACTGGGACAGGGATCAACGAGCAGTACTTC. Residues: CASSTGTGINEQYF.

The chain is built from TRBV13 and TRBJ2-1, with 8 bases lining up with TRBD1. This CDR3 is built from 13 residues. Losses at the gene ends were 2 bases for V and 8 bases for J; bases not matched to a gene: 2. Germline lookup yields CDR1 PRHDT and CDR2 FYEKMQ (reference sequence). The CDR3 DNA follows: TGTGCCAGCAGCTTACCAGGGGGCGATGAGCAGTTCTTC. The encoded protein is CASSLPGGDEQFF.

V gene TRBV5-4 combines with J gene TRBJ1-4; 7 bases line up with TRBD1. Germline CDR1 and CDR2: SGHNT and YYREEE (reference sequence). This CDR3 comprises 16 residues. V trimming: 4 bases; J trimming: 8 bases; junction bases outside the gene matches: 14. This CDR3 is CASSPRPGQTLEKLFF. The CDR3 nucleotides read TGTGCCAGCAGCCCACGACCGGGACAGACGTTGGAAAAACTGTTTTTT. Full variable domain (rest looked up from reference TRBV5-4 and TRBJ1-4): ETGVTQSPTHLIKTRGQQVTLRCSSQSGHNTVSWYQQALGQGPQFIFQYYREEENGRGNFPPRFSGLQFPNYSSELNVNALELDDSALYLCASSPRPGQTLEKLFFGSGTQLSVL.

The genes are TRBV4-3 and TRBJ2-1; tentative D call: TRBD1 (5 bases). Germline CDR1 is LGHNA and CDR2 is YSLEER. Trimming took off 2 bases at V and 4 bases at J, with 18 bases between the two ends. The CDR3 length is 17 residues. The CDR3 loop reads CASSQRLWAGSYNEQFF. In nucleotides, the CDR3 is TGCGCCAGCAGCCAAAGGCTCTGGGCAGGGTCGTACAATGAGCAGTTCTTC.

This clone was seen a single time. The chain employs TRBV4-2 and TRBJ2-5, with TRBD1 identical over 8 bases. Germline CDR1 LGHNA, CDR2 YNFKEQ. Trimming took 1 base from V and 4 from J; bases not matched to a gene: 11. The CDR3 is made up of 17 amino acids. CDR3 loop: CASSQVGTGLAGETQYF. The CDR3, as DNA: TGTGCCAGCAGCCAAGTCGGGACAGGACTTGCGGGAGAGACCCAGTACTTC.

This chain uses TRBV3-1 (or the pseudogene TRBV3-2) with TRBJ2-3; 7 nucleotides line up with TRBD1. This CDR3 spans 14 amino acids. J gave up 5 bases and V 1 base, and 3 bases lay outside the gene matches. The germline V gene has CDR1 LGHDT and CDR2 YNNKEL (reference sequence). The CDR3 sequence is CASSQGYRGDTQYF. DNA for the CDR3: TGTGCCAGCAGCCAAGGGTACAGGGGAGATACGCAGTATTTT.

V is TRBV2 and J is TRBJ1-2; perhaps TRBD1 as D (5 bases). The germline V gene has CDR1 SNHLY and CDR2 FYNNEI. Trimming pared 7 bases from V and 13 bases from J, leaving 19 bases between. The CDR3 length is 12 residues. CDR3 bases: TGTGCCAGCATCTCTGGGGGGGAGAGGGGCACCTTC. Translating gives CASISGGERGTF.

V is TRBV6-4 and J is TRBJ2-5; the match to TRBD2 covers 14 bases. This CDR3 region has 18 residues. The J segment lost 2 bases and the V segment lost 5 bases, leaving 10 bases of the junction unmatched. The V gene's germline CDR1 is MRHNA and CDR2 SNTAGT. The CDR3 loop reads CASSSGTSGGTIQETQYF. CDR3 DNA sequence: TGTGCCAGCAGTTCCGGGACTAGCGGGGGTACAATTCAAGAGACCCAGTACTTC.

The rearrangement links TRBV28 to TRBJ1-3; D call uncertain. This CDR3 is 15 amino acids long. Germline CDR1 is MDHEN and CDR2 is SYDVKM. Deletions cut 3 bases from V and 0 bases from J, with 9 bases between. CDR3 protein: CASSLPLGSGNTIYF. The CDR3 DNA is TGTGCCAGCAGTTTGCCCCTGGGCTCTGGAAACACCATATATTTT.

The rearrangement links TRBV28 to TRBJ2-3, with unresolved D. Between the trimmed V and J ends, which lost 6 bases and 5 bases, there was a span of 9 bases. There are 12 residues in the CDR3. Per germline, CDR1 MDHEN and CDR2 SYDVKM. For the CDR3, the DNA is TGTGCCAGCAGCTCAGCCGGAGATACGCAGTATTTT. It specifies CASSSAGDTQYF.

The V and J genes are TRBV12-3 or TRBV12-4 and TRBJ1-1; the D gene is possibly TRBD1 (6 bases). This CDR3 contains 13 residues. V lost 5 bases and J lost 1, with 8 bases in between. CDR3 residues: CASSKQGNTEAFF. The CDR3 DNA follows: TGTGCCAGCAGTAAACAGGGGAACACTGAAGCTTTCTTT.

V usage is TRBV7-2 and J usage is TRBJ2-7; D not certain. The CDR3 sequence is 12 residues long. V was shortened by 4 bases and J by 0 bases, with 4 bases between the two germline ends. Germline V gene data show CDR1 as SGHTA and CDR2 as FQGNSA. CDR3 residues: CASSWSSYEQYF. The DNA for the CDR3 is TGTGCCAGCAGCTGGAGCTCCTACGAGCAGTACTTC.